One T cell receptor beta chain is described in this entry. Its antigen is as yet unknown. The data derive from a study of cytomegalovirus exposure and HLA in healthy donors. When sampled, the donors appeared nominally healthy, though they likely had unrecorded immune exposures. The V and J ends lost 4 bases and 4 bases respectively, with 11 bases between them. This CDR3 is 13 amino acids long. Germline CDR1 SGHNT, CDR2 YYREEE (reference sequence). The PCR employed 60 Vbeta primers together with 13 Jbeta primers. Here immunoSEQ multiplex PCR was the method, and the copy in TCRdb shows in-frame clones only, minus some. The table includes fewer than 150,000 clones, around 77% detected once. General study findings and limits: Accurate predictions that matched the HLA-A and HLA-B alleles of most subjects were reportedly made from TCR beta sequences. The productive fraction for most TCR beta V segments was about 87% or about 30% in an earlier analysis. Association with HLA alleles at 0.05 false discovery rate was found for around 17,000 TCR beta sequences in a later analysis.

The sample comprised PBMCs. The gene calls are TRBV5-4 and TRBJ1-1; D is possibly TRBD1 (6 bases). The sequence was collected from a woman aged 30 to 39 in good health and CMV-seropositive. CDR3 residues: CASSGAGVTEAFF. CDR3 nucleotides: TGTGCCAGCAGCGGGGCAGGGGTCACTGAAGCTTTCTTT.